The 18 T cell receptor beta chains given below trace back to one sample, sequenced in a study of blood T cell repertoires in COVID-19. Here immunoSEQ multiplex PCR was the method, and the copy in TCRdb shows in-frame clones only, minus some. The profile shows hundreds of thousands of clones, approximately 85% of them singletons. Sample: PBMCs or T cells enriched from blood (not recorded which). All receptors derive from a woman in her forties or fifties with acute COVID-19.

The chain links TRBV18 to TRBJ1-6, with 7 positions matching TRBD1. Per the germline V gene, CDR1 is KGHSH and CDR2 is LQKENI. Trimming took 3 bases from V and 8 from J; bases not matched to a gene: 7. The CDR3 contains 15 residues. This CDR3 reads CASSPPTGSDSPLHF. For the CDR3, the DNA is TGTGCCAGCTCACCTCCGACAGGGTCGGATTCACCCCTCCACTTT.

The chain's CDR3 is CASEGGGRSYNEQFF. In DNA form, the CDR3 reads TGTGCCAGCGAGGGCGGGGGTCGGTCCTACAATGAGCAGTTCTTC. This rearrangement joins TRBV7-2 to TRBJ2-1; 7 nucleotides match TRBD2. Germline CDR1 reads SGHTA; CDR2 reads FQGNSA. V shed 8 bases and J 1 base; nucleotides not matched to a gene: 8. This CDR3 comprises 15 residues.

The rearrangement uses TRBV6-2 or TRBV6-3 and TRBJ2-5; possible D gene TRBD2, 5 bases. Germline V gives CDR1 MNHEY, CDR2 SVGEGT. The CDR3 totals 15 residues. Trimming cost V 3 bases and J 5 bases, with 16 bases left between them. The chain's CDR3 is CASSYSGLSGETQYF. The CDR3 coding sequence is TGTGCCAGCAGTTATTCGGGTCTTTCGGGGGAGACCCAGTACTTC.

The chain is built from TRBV5-1 and TRBJ1-2, with no clear D. Germline lookup yields CDR1 SGHRS and CDR2 YFSETQ. CDR3 length: 14 amino acids. Trimming took 0 bases from V and 1 from J, leaving 7 bases between them. The CDR3 spells CASSLGADNYGYTF. The CDR3 nucleotides read TGCGCCAGCAGCTTGGGGGCAGATAACTATGGCTACACCTTC.

V usage is TRBV5-1 and J usage is TRBJ1-4; D is uncertain. The CDR3 has 18 amino acids. In germline, CDR1 is SGHRS, CDR2 YFSETQ. The V end was cut by 0 bases, the J end by 1 base, with 16 bases between. The CDR3 DNA sequence: TGCGCCAGCAGCTTGGGGCCCGAGGGTTTGGGAACTAATGAAAAACTGTTTTTT. The encoded protein is CASSLGPEGLGTNEKLFF.

This rearrangement joins TRBV14 to TRBJ1-2; D is unclear. Trimming pared 1 base from V and 1 base from J, leaving 7 bases between. The CDR3 contains 14 residues. The germline V gene has CDR1 SGHDN and CDR2 FVKESK. Here the CDR3 reads CASSQVPVNYGYTF. For the CDR3, the DNA is TGTGCCAGCAGCCAAGTCCCAGTTAACTATGGCTACACCTTC.

This chain links TRBV2 with TRBJ1-3; TRBD1 might be the D (5 bases). Trimming cost V 7 bases and J 4 bases, with 14 bases left between them. Germline CDR1 SNHLY, CDR2 FYNNEI. The CDR3 is made up of 14 amino acids. The CDR3 DNA sequence: TGTGCCAGCATCCTGGCAGGGTCGGGAAACACCATATATTTT. Translated: CASILAGSGNTIYF.

The J gene is TRBJ1-2, the V gene TRBV2; the match to TRBD1 covers 8 bases. This CDR3 spans 15 amino acids. Germline trimming cut 1 base from V and 4 bases from J; bases unmatched to any gene: 5. Per germline, CDR1 SNHLY and CDR2 FYNNEI. The CDR3 loop is CASSEEAGGGYGYTF. The CDR3 DNA is TGTGCCAGCAGTGAAGAGGCAGGGGGCGGCTATGGCTACACCTTC. The variable domain in full, with the rest retrieved from reference TRBV2 and TRBJ1-2, is EPEVTQTPSHQVTQMGQEVILRCVPISNHLYFYWYRQILGQKVEFLVSFYNNEISEKSEIFDDQFSVERPDGSNFTLKIRSTKLEDSAMYFCASSEEAGGGYGYTFGSGTRLTVV.

The chain carries TRBV20-1 and TRBJ1-2; maybe TRBD1 (6 bases). The germline V gene encodes CDR1 DFQATT and CDR2 SNEGSKA (reference sequence). This CDR3 has 14 residues. V was shortened by 3 bases and J by 3 bases, with 14 bases between the two germline ends. The CDR3 DNA reads as TGCAGTGCTAGTAAAACAGGGAACCACTATGGCTACACCTTC. The encoded protein is CSASKTGNHYGYTF.

This chain uses TRBV29-1 with TRBJ2-7, with a tentative D call TRBD2 (6 bases). Trimming took 3 bases from V and 6 from J, leaving 9 bases between them. The CDR3 is made up of 11 amino acids. CDR1 is SQVTM and CDR2 is ANQGSEA in the germline V gene. The CDR3 here is CSVDGGGEQYF. CDR3 in DNA: TGCAGCGTTGACGGGGGTGGCGAGCAGTACTTC.

CDR3 amino acids: CASSERDSNTGELFF. The CDR3, as DNA: TGTGCCAGCAGTGAACGGGACAGTAACACCGGGGAGCTGTTTTTT. The chain has TRBV6-1 and TRBJ2-2; 7 bases fit TRBD1. Germline assignment: CDR1 MNHNS and CDR2 SASEGT. The CDR3 spans 15 residues. The J segment lost 2 bases and the V segment lost 2 bases, leaving 2 bases of the junction unmatched.

This rearrangement joins TRBV12-3 or TRBV12-4 to TRBJ1-5, with 9 nucleotides matching TRBD1. V was clipped by 8 bases and J by 5 bases; unmatched bases: 4. The CDR3 loop spans 13 amino acids. CDR3 sequence (DNA): TGTGCCAGCGGGACAGGGAGGTATCAGCCCCAGCATTTT. Translated: CASGTGRYQPQHF.

The chain joins TRBV5-1 to TRBJ2-2; D gene ambiguous. V lost 4 bases to trimming and J lost 4 bases, with 11 bases between them. CDR1 SGHRS and CDR2 YFSETQ come from the germline V gene. The CDR3 spans 14 residues. The CDR3 protein is CASSPTFGTGELFF. The CDR3 DNA reads as TGCGCCAGCAGCCCCACCTTCGGCACCGGGGAGCTGTTTTTT.

J is TRBJ1-2 and V is TRBV2; maybe TRBD1 (6 bases). The CDR3 length is 15 residues. Germline V lookup: CDR1 SNHLY, CDR2 FYNNEI. V lost 0 bases and J 4 bases, leaving 12 bases between the germline ends. CDR3 residues: CASSEAGDRFYGYTF. CDR3 nucleotide sequence: TGTGCCAGCAGTGAAGCTGGCGACAGGTTCTATGGCTACACCTTC.

This clone appeared once. The V and J genes are TRBV4-3 and TRBJ2-2, with 7 bases matching TRBD1. Losses at the gene ends were 1 base for V and 7 bases for J; bases not matched to a gene: 9. Germline CDR1 is LGHNA and CDR2 is YSLEER. The length of the CDR3 is 16 residues. The CDR3, as DNA: TGCGCCAGCAGCCAAGTGGCAACAGGGGCGGGCGGGGAGCTGTTTTTT. The encoded protein is CASSQVATGAGGELFF.

This chain uses TRBV19 with TRBJ1-4; D might be TRBD1 (6 bases). The germline CDR1 and CDR2 sequences are LNHDA and SQIVND (reference sequence). With 6 bases removed from V and 0 bases from J, the gap between germline ends came to 11 bases. This CDR3 is built from 15 residues. The CDR3 sequence: CASRHRAATNEKLFF. CDR3 coding DNA: TGTGCCAGTAGGCACAGGGCTGCAACTAATGAAAAACTGTTTTTT.

The gene calls are TRBV25-1 and TRBJ1-1; TRBD1 is a possible D gene (6 bases). The CDR3 spans 15 residues. V lost 5 bases to trimming and J lost 1 base, with 14 bases between them. The germline gives CDR1 MGHDK, CDR2 SYGVNS. CDR3 region: CASSTYRAPNTEAFF. CDR3 nucleotide sequence: TGTGCCAGCAGTACATACAGGGCTCCGAACACTGAAGCTTTCTTT. Drawing the rest from reference TRBV25-1 and TRBJ1-1, the complete variable domain is EADIYQTPRYLVIGTGKKITLECSQTMGHDKMYWYQQDPGMELHLIHYSYGVNSTEKGDLSSESTVSRIRTEHFPLTLESARPSHTSQYLCASSTYRAPNTEAFFGQGTRLTVV.

The genes are TRBV15 and TRBJ1-2; D may be TRBD1 (6 bases). Looked up from germline, CDR1 is LNHNV and CDR2 is YYDKDF (reference sequence). V was shortened by 1 base and J by 2 bases, with 11 bases between the two germline ends. This CDR3 is built from 15 residues. CDR3 in amino acids: CATSRGEDRNYGYTF. The CDR3 nucleotides read TGTGCCACCAGCAGAGGTGAAGACAGGAACTATGGCTACACCTTC.